Below, one T cell receptor (beta chain) is given with its context. Antigen unknown. Noted treatment: some 20 received Ad26.COV2.S at low or high dose, single or two shots; about 5 received placebo; per-sample allocation not given. Sampling was performed 63 days after the first vaccine or placebo injection. This sample is drawn from a study of Ad26.COV2.S vaccination and SARS-CoV-2 variants. Background on the study: Vaccine-arm donor from the placebo-controlled COV1001 Ad26.COV2.S trial. Intramuscular Ad26.COV2.S at 5x10^10 or 1x10^11 viral particles. Study outcomes and limitations: Total T cell responses were possibly underestimated by TCR breadth and depth analyses.

Using immunoSEQ multiplex PCR, the repertoire was profiled, and TCRdb retains in-frame clones only, with some absent. The sample includes approximately 300,000 clones, 86% seen only once; the top ten take 1.9%. In germline, CDR1 is SGHTA, CDR2 FQGNSA. This CDR3 is 17 amino acids long. V lost 5 bases and J lost 1; bases outside the gene matches: 11. Sequencing used peripheral blood, obtained in a trial of Ad26.COV2.S vaccine versus placebo. The chain joins TRBV7-2 to TRBJ2-3, with 8 bases matching TRBD2. This TCR came from a person aged 18 to 59 who received the Ad26.COV2.S COVID-19 vaccine or a placebo. The CDR3 coding sequence is TGTGCCAGCAGCCCGGTAGTCTTGCGGGGGGGCACAGATACGCAGTATTTT. It encodes CASSPVVLRGGTDTQYF.